One sample yielded the 30 T cell receptor beta chains listed below, sequenced in a study of human T cells and chemical hapten exposure. Each CDR3 protein gets one entry after TCRdb re-called the 5' RACE reads with MiXCR. The sample includes about 140,000 distinct CDR3 sequences, around 4.4% of them seen just once. RNA extraction used unfractionated whole blood as the source of total RNA. These TCRs come from a female donor in good health.

A note on this clonotype: This could be a read error, since a much larger clone is one nucleotide away. Lacking the conserved final phenylalanine or tryptophan, this CDR3 likely reflects a read error. The chain has TRBV29-1 and TRBJ1-1, with TRBD1 as a possible D gene (5 bases). V lost 7 bases to trimming and J lost 3 bases, with 12 bases between them. The CDR3 has 12 amino acids. CDR1 is SQVTM, CDR2 ANQGSEA, per germline. CDR3 protein: CSGRDPDTEAFL. Written as DNA, the CDR3 is TGCAGCGGTCGGGACCCAGACACTGAAGCTTTCCTT.

This clonotype was seen ten or more times. V is TRBV12-3 or TRBV12-4 and J is TRBJ2-1, with D perhaps TRBD2 (7 bases). There are 15 residues in the CDR3. The ends were cut back, 7 bases at V and 3 bases at J, with 16 bases in the middle. The CDR3 region has the DNA TGTGCCAGCATAACGGGGGGCTCCCGCTACAATGAGCAGTTCTTC. It encodes CASITGGSRYNEQFF.

This clonotype was picked up many times. The chain recombines TRBV7-2 with TRBJ2-7; tentatively, D is TRBD1 or TRBD2 (6 bases each). V was clipped by 5 bases and J by 3 bases, with 20 bases between them. Germline V gene data show CDR1 as SGHTA and CDR2 as FQGNSA. The CDR3 is 16 residues long. This CDR3 reads CASSLWGAHDIYEQYF. As DNA, the CDR3 is TGTGCCAGCAGCCTATGGGGGGCCCACGATATCTACGAGCAGTACTTC.

The chain combines TRBV25-1 with TRBJ1-1, with 9 bases aligning to TRBD1. J was trimmed by 7 bases and V by 4 bases; bases with no gene match: 10. Germline V gene sequence: CDR1 MGHDK, CDR2 SYGVNS. This CDR3 comprises 15 residues. The CDR3 loop reads CASSGNRGRGGEAFF. The CDR3 bases are TGTGCCAGCAGTGGGAACAGGGGGCGCGGGGGTGAAGCTTTCTTT.

This clonotype has at least ten counts. The chain employs TRBV4-3 and TRBJ2-3; 8 positions agree with TRBD1. The CDR3 is made up of 16 amino acids. The germline V gene encodes CDR1 LGHNA and CDR2 YSLEER. J lost 5 bases, V lost 4 bases, and 11 bases had no gene match. CDR3 sequence (DNA): TGCGCCAGCAGCCCACTTCGACAGGGGCGGAAAGATACGCAGTATTTT. This translates into CASSPLRQGRKDTQYF.

The sample holds many counts of this clonotype. This chain joins TRBV29-1 and TRBJ1-1; the D is unclear. This CDR3 has 10 amino acids. The germline V and J ends were trimmed by 6 bases and 3 bases, with 5 bases remaining between them. CDR1 SQVTM and CDR2 ANQGSEA come from the germline V gene. The DNA of the CDR3 is TGCAGCGTAAAAGACACTGAAGCTTTCTTT. It specifies CSVKDTEAFF.

There are many counts of this clonotype. J is TRBJ2-7 and V is TRBV18; D may be TRBD1 (6 bases). The germline CDR1 and CDR2 sequences are KGHSH and LQKENI. The V gene lost 5 bases and the J gene lost 5 bases, with 16 bases spanning the gap. The CDR3 totals 14 residues. The CDR3 DNA is TGTGCCAGCTCATCCCTACAGGGCGGCCACGAGCAGTACTTC. Amino acid sequence: CASSSLQGGHEQYF.

This clonotype has a count of ten or more. The chain couples TRBV2 to TRBJ1-2; D not certain. V was pared by 8 bases and J by 1 base, with 8 bases between. Germline V lookup: CDR1 SNHLY, CDR2 FYNNEI. The CDR3 length is 12 residues. The CDR3 here is CASAGVNYGYTF. The CDR3 region has the DNA TGTGCCAGCGCTGGGGTTAACTATGGCTACACCTTC. The full variable domain, in which reference TRBV2 and TRBJ1-2 provide the parts outside the CDR3, is EPEVTQTPSHQVTQMGQEVILRCVPISNHLYFYWYRQILGQKVEFLVSFYNNEISEKSEIFDDQFSVERPDGSNFTLKIRSTKLEDSAMYFCASAGVNYGYTFGSGTRLTVV.

CDR3 DNA: TGCAGTGCTTTCCTAGCGGGGGTCACAGATACGCAGTATTTT. The encoded protein is CSAFLAGVTDTQYF. The chain is built from TRBV20-1 and TRBJ2-3; 10 bases align to TRBD2. Trimming took 5 bases from V and 2 from J; bases not matched to a gene: 4. The CDR3 runs 14 residues. Germline V gene sequence: CDR1 DFQATT, CDR2 SNEGSKA (reference sequence).

This clonotype has at least ten counts. The chain combines TRBV20-1 with TRBJ2-2; D possibly corresponds to TRBD2 (7 bases). Germline CDR1 is DFQATT and CDR2 is SNEGSKA (reference sequence). CDR3 length: 15 amino acids. V gave up 6 bases and J gave up 1 base, with 15 bases separating them. The DNA of the CDR3 is TGCAGTGCGCCCGTAGGGGGGGTGAACACCGGGGAGCTGTTTTTT. Residues: CSAPVGGVNTGELFF.

This clonotype has ten or more counts. The J gene is TRBJ2-1, the V gene TRBV5-4; D unresolved. There are 15 residues in the CDR3. From germline, CDR1 is SGHNT and CDR2 YYREEE (reference sequence). V shed 0 bases and J shed 0 bases, with 7 bases lying between them. CDR3 bases: TGTGCCAGCAGCTTGGAAACGAGCTCCTACAATGAGCAGTTCTTC. Translating it yields CASSLETSSYNEQFF.

This clonotype has ten or more counts. The rearrangement links TRBV20-1 to TRBJ2-5; TRBD2 matches at 9 bases. The germline gives CDR1 DFQATT, CDR2 SNEGSKA (reference sequence). With V trimmed by 5 bases and J by 5 bases, 15 bases remained unmatched. The CDR3 contains 16 residues. The CDR3 DNA sequence: TGCAGTGCTGCCACCGACTCTAGTCTAGCGGGGGAGACCCAGTACTTC. Translation: CSAATDSSLAGETQYF.

This clonotype was picked up many times. This chain uses TRBV18 with TRBJ2-3; D is uncertain. Germline V CDR1 and CDR2: KGHSH, LQKENI. This CDR3 is 14 amino acids long. V was clipped by 0 bases and J by 2 bases, with 6 bases between them. CDR3 sequence (DNA): TGTGCCAGCTCACCACCGTGGGTCACAGATACGCAGTATTTT. Translation gives CASSPPWVTDTQYF.

The table lists this clonotype with many counts. The V and J genes are TRBV6-5 and TRBJ1-1; no reliable D call. CDR1 MNHEY and CDR2 SVGAGI come from the germline V gene. There are 13 residues in the CDR3. V lost 5 bases, J lost 4 bases, and 11 bases lay in between. Here the CDR3 reads CASSEVESTEAFF. The CDR3 DNA reads as TGTGCCAGCAGTGAGGTGGAGAGCACTGAAGCTTTCTTT.

This clonotype was observed a few times. The genes are TRBV29-1 and TRBJ2-5; 13 bases are a match to TRBD2. The length of the CDR3 is 14 residues. The V gene end was trimmed by 5 bases and the J gene end by 4 bases; junction bases not matched to a gene: 4. CDR1 is SQVTM and CDR2 is ANQGSEA in the germline V gene. In DNA form, the CDR3 reads TGCAGCGTTTTCGGACTAGCGGGGGTAGAGACCCAGTACTTC. Translation: CSVFGLAGVETQYF.

The table lists this clonotype with many counts. J is TRBJ2-7 and V is TRBV6-5; 10 nucleotides line up with TRBD2. There are 15 residues in the CDR3. Per germline, CDR1 MNHEY and CDR2 SVGAGI. V dropped 4 bases and J dropped 3; count of bases not matched to a gene: 6. The CDR3 protein is CASSSLAGAFYEQYF. CDR3 DNA sequence: TGTGCCAGCAGTTCTCTAGCGGGGGCATTCTACGAGCAGTACTTC.

This clonotype showed up many times. The chain carries TRBV20-1 and TRBJ2-2; D is ambiguous. The ends were cut back, 2 bases at V and 6 bases at J, with 10 bases in the middle. Germline loops: CDR1 DFQATT, CDR2 SNEGSKA (reference sequence). The CDR3 has 13 residues. The CDR3 sequence is CSARQSTAGELFF. For the CDR3, the DNA is TGCAGTGCTAGACAAAGTACGGCCGGGGAGCTGTTTTTT.

V usage is TRBV12-3 or TRBV12-4 and J usage is TRBJ2-4; tentatively, D is TRBD1 (6 bases). The CDR3 is 12 residues long. V was shortened by 6 bases and J by 11 bases, with 14 bases between the two germline ends. The CDR3 DNA sequence: TGTGCCAGCAGCCTGCAGGGGTGCGTTCAGTACTTC. It specifies CASSLQGCVQYF.

This clonotype occurred a few times. Written as DNA, the CDR3 is TGTGCCAGCAGCAGGACTAGCGGGGGGCCCACAGATACGCAGTATTTT. Protein sequence: CASSRTSGGPTDTQYF. This chain links TRBV13 with TRBJ2-3, with TRBD2 matching 14 bases. Per germline, CDR1 PRHDT and CDR2 FYEKMQ (reference sequence). This CDR3 comprises 16 residues. The V segment lost 5 bases and the J segment 2 bases; nucleotides outside the gene matches: 3.

The sample holds many counts of this clonotype. V and J are TRBV29-1 and TRBJ2-4; D not resolved. This CDR3 has 12 amino acids. The V and J ends lost 3 bases and 9 bases respectively, with 12 bases between them. In germline, CDR1 is SQVTM, CDR2 ANQGSEA. The CDR3 loop reads CSVDDSGAIQYF. DNA for the CDR3: TGCAGCGTTGACGACTCGGGTGCCATTCAGTACTTC.

This clonotype showed up many times. This chain connects TRBV14 to TRBJ2-3, with TRBD2 matching over 10 bases. The CDR3 is 17 residues long. Trimming took 0 bases from V and 0 from J; bases not matched to a gene: 3. The germline gives CDR1 SGHDN, CDR2 FVKESK. CDR3 protein: CASSQDSGGISTDTQYF. The CDR3 coding sequence is TGTGCCAGCAGCCAAGATAGCGGGGGGATCAGCACAGATACGCAGTATTTT.

The sample holds many counts of this clonotype. The rearrangement uses TRBV29-1 and TRBJ2-3; D possibly corresponds to TRBD1 (5 bases). The CDR3 runs to 12 residues. Germline CDR1 and CDR2: SQVTM and ANQGSEA. V lost 2 bases and J 3 bases, leaving 6 bases between the germline ends. DNA of the CDR3: TGCAGCGTTGAACAGGGAACAGATACGCAGTATTTT. Residues: CSVEQGTDTQYF.

This clonotype was detected many times. This chain connects TRBV9 to TRBJ2-7, with 11 bases that match TRBD1. V lost 3 bases to trimming and J lost 3 bases; unmatched junction nucleotides: 2. Germline V gene lookup returns CDR1 SGDLS and CDR2 YYNGEE. The CDR3 runs 14 residues. The CDR3 DNA sequence: TGTGCCAGCAGCGCCGGGACAGGGGGCTACGAGCAGTACTTC. Translating it yields CASSAGTGGYEQYF.

This clonotype was counted ten times or more. This chain connects TRBV2 to TRBJ2-1; the D gene could be TRBD1 or TRBD2 (5 bases each). Trimming cost V 4 bases and J 10 bases, with 14 bases left between them. The CDR3 covers 13 residues. Per germline, CDR1 SNHLY and CDR2 FYNNEI. DNA of the CDR3: TGTGCCAGCAGTGTGACCGGGACGCCAGAGCAGTTCTTC. It specifies CASSVTGTPEQFF.

This clonotype was counted at least ten times. This sequence joins TRBV6-5 and TRBJ1-5, with no clear D. This CDR3 has 18 residues. With 5 bases removed from V and 0 bases from J, the gap between germline ends came to 20 bases. Germline V lookup: CDR1 MNHEY, CDR2 SVGAGI. The CDR3 spells CASSPSQRELYSNQPQHF. Here the CDR3 DNA reads TGTGCCAGCAGTCCCTCCCAAAGGGAACTTTATAGCAATCAGCCCCAGCATTTT.

This clonotype was counted a few times. The genes are TRBV3-1 and TRBJ1-6; D perhaps matches TRBD1 (5 bases). From germline, CDR1 is LGHDT and CDR2 YNNKEL (reference sequence). This CDR3 comprises 14 residues. The germline V and J ends were trimmed by 4 bases and 11 bases, with 15 bases remaining between them. The CDR3 sequence: CASSPGRGMTPLHF. In nucleotides, the CDR3 is TGTGCCAGCAGCCCAGGGAGGGGAATGACACCCCTCCACTTT.

This clonotype was detected many times. The rearrangement links TRBV6-2 or TRBV6-3 to TRBJ1-5; 8 bases line up with TRBD1. The germline V gene encodes CDR1 MNHEY and CDR2 SVGEGT. V trimming: 5 bases; J trimming: 0 bases; junction bases outside the gene matches: 15. This CDR3 spans 19 amino acids. DNA of the CDR3: TGTGCCAGCAGTAGATACCAGGGGGCGCGGGCTTATAGCAATCAGCCCCAGCATTTT. Its protein product is CASSRYQGARAYSNQPQHF.

This clonotype was recorded a few times. V and J are TRBV19 and TRBJ1-1, with D unresolved. This CDR3 spans 13 amino acids. V gave up 6 bases and J gave up 1 base, with 9 bases separating them. Germline-derived CDR1 and CDR2 are LNHDA and SQIVND (reference sequence). CDR3 sequence: CASSRTQNTEAFF. CDR3 nucleotide sequence: TGTGCCAGTAGCCGGACGCAGAACACTGAAGCTTTCTTT.

This clonotype was counted a few times. The rearrangement links TRBV7-9 to TRBJ1-1, with D possibly being TRBD1 (6 bases). This CDR3 is 16 amino acids long. Germline V CDR1 and CDR2: SEHNR, FQNEAQ (reference sequence). Trimming cost V 5 bases and J 1 base, with 17 bases left between them. The chain's CDR3 is CASSPNHRERNTEAFF. The CDR3 nucleotides read TGTGCCAGCAGCCCTAACCACAGGGAGAGGAACACTGAAGCTTTCTTT.

This clonotype was observed a handful of times. The chain combines TRBV19 with TRBJ2-5; tentatively, D is TRBD1 or TRBD2 (6 bases each). This CDR3 contains 15 residues. Germline CDR1 and CDR2: LNHDA and SQIVND (reference sequence). Trimming pared 6 bases from V and 1 base from J, leaving 15 bases between. CDR3 protein: CASRPEGGTQETQYF. CDR3 DNA sequence: TGTGCCAGTAGGCCGGAGGGGGGAACCCAAGAGACCCAGTACTTC.